These T cell receptor beta chains were read from a single sample in a study of blood T cell repertoires in COVID-19. The assay was immunoSEQ multiplex PCR, and TCRdb's table has in-frame clones only and misses some. Of under 130,000 clones in the sample, approximately 82% are singletons; the top ten hold roughly 14%. The sequenced material came from peripheral blood. These receptors were taken from a woman older than 75 with acute or convalescent COVID-19. Both conserved end residues are part of each CDR3. The order of the fields is V gene, D gene, J gene, clone size, CDR3 DNA, CDR3 protein. A D gene is named only where the DNA matches it firmly. Expanded clones are given a class, and other clones once, few, many or no size at all.

>TRBV11-3|-|TRBJ1-6|-
TGTGCCAGCAGCCTAAGGGCCAGGGGTGACAATTCACCCCTCCACTTT
CASSLRARGDNSPLHF
>TRBV18|TRBD1|TRBJ1-5|-
TGTGCCAGCTCACCGCAGGGGGGAAATCAGCCCCAGCATTTT
CASSPQGGNQPQHF
>TRBV3-1/TRBV3-2|TRBD1|TRBJ1-5|-
TGTGCCAGCAGCCAGTCAGGGGGCCCAGGGTCGCAGCATTTT
CASSQSGGPGSQHF
>TRBV18|-|TRBJ2-7|-
TGTGCCAGCTCACCGGGACTGGCCAACTCCTACGAGCAGTACTTC
CASSPGLANSYEQYF
>TRBV7-2|TRBD2|TRBJ2-1|-
TGTGCCAGCAGCTTACCCGGGCAGACTAGCGGGAGAAGGGTGCATGAGCAGTTCTTC
CASSLPGQTSGRRVHEQFF
>TRBV7-2|-|TRBJ2-3|few
TGTGCCAGCAGCTCTGTATATCCCGGGGGTACGCAGTATTTT
CASSSVYPGGTQYF
>TRBV19|-|TRBJ1-3|-
TGTGCCAGTAGTACTGCCGGGGTCGGTTTGGACACCATATATTTT
CASSTAGVGLDTIYF
>TRBV7-2|TRBD2|TRBJ2-2|-
TGTGCCAGCGCGGGAGCTTCGAACACCGGGGAGCTGTTTTTT
CASAGASNTGELFF
>TRBV2|-|TRBJ2-7|-
TGTGCCAGCATAGGGAACTTATCGGGGGAGCAGTACTTC
CASIGNLSGEQYF
>TRBV18|-|TRBJ1-3|-
TGTGCCAGCTCACCGGGTTTGACAGCCGGAAACACCATATATTTT
CASSPGLTAGNTIYF
>TRBV11-3|-|TRBJ2-3|-
TGTGCCAGCAGCCGCCGGAGGGGAGGCGGACTTACAGATACGCAGTATTTT
CASSRRRGGGLTDTQYF
>TRBV19|-|TRBJ1-1|few
TGTGCCAGTAGTATTCGGGCAGGGCGGAACACTGAAGCTTTCTTT
CASSIRAGRNTEAFF
>TRBV7-2|-|TRBJ1-2|-
TGTGCCAGCAGCCCGGACACAGGACCCTATGGCTACACCTTC
CASSPDTGPYGYTF
>TRBV7-8|-|TRBJ2-3|few
TGTGCCAGCAGCTCCTACACAGATACGCAGTATTTT
CASSSYTDTQYF
>TRBV11-2|TRBD1|TRBJ2-1|-
TGTGCCAGCAGCTTAGCTCCGGGACAGGGGCAATACAATGAGCAGTTCTTC
CASSLAPGQGQYNEQFF
>TRBV18|-|TRBJ2-2|-
TGTGCCAGCTCCCGTCCGAACACCGGGGAGCTGTTTTTT
CASSRPNTGELFF
>TRBV7-9|-|TRBJ2-7|-
TGTGCCAGCAGCTTATCCCCGGGCGGGTACGAGCAGTACTTC
CASSLSPGGYEQYF
>TRBV24-1|-|TRBJ1-2|once
TGTGCCACCAGTGATTTAGAAGAAACGGGAGGCTACACCTTC
CATSDLEETGGYTF
>TRBV27|TRBD2|TRBJ2-7|-
TGTGCCAGCAAGGTGACTAGCGGGAACGAGCAGTACTTC
CASKVTSGNEQYF
>TRBV6-5|TRBD2|TRBJ2-1|few
TGTGCCAGCAGGCCCATGAGGACTAGCTACAATGAGCAGTTCTTC
CASRPMRTSYNEQFF
>TRBV5-1|TRBD2|TRBJ2-3|-
TGCGCCAGCAGCAGGGCGGGAGCAAGCACAGATACGCAGTATTTT
CASSRAGASTDTQYF
>TRBV24-1|TRBD1|TRBJ1-5|-
TGTGCCACCAGTGATTTCACGACAGGGAGCCAGCATTTT
CATSDFTTGSQHF
>TRBV18|TRBD2|TRBJ2-3|-
TGTGCCAGCTCACCACCGGGCGGGAGGATTCCAGATACGCAGTATTTT
CASSPPGGRIPDTQYF
>TRBV5-1|TRBD2|TRBJ2-3|-
TGCGCCAGCAGCTTGGATGGGACTAGCAGCACAGATACGCAGTATTTT
CASSLDGTSSTDTQYF
>TRBV28|TRBD1|TRBJ1-1|-
TGTGCCAGCAGTCCCCCGGGACAGGGGTTCACTGAAGCTTTCTTT
CASSPPGQGFTEAFF
>TRBV5-4|TRBD1|TRBJ2-5|-
TGTGCCAGCAGGGACAGGGGGCGCGAGGAGACCCAGTACTTC
CASRDRGREETQYF
>TRBV5-6|TRBD2|TRBJ2-1|-
TGTGCCAGCAGCTTAGATCCGGGAGGGAGTTACAATGAGCAGTTCTTC
CASSLDPGGSYNEQFF
>TRBV19|TRBD1|TRBJ1-1|few
TGTGCCAGTAGTCTAGGGGGCGCGGGGACTGAAGCTTTCTTT
CASSLGGAGTEAFF
>TRBV5-1|-|TRBJ1-1|-
TGCGCCAGCAGTCGGGCTGAAGGGGCGAACACTGAAGCTTTCTTT
CASSRAEGANTEAFF
>TRBV24-1|-|TRBJ1-5|-
TGTGCCACCAGTGATCGACTAAATCAGCCCCAGCATTTT
CATSDRLNQPQHF
>TRBV12-3/TRBV12-4|-|TRBJ1-1|-
TGTGCCAGCAGCCATCCAAACACTGAAGCTTTCTTT
CASSHPNTEAFF
>TRBV18|TRBD1|TRBJ2-2|-
TGTGCCAGCTCACGAGGGGGACAGGGAGGCGCCGGGGAGCTGTTTTTT
CASSRGGQGGAGELFF
>TRBV4-3|-|TRBJ2-5|-
TGCGCCAGCAGCCAAGATGTCTTAGCCCCTTCCCAGTACTTC
CASSQDVLAPSQYF
>TRBV24-1|-|TRBJ1-1|-
TGTGCCACCAGTGATCACGGGACACGCGCTGAAGCTTTCTTT
CATSDHGTRAEAFF
>TRBV27|-|TRBJ1-4|-
TGTGCCAGCAGTACCCGGGGGGGCCTTAATGAAAAACTGTTTTTT
CASSTRGGLNEKLFF
>TRBV2|TRBD2|TRBJ2-1|-
TGTGCCAGCAGTGAACGGCGGACTAGCGGGAGTCGGTCCTACAATGAGCAGTTCTTC
CASSERRTSGSRSYNEQFF
>TRBV28|TRBD1|TRBJ1-4|-
TGTGCCAGCAGTTCGCTAAAAGGACAGGGGCATAATGAAAAACTGTTTTTT
CASSSLKGQGHNEKLFF
>TRBV6-5|TRBD2|TRBJ2-2|-
TGTGCCAGCAGGGCTGGGACTAGCGCTGGCGGGGAGCTGTTTTTT
CASRAGTSAGGELFF
>TRBV2|TRBD2|TRBJ2-1|-
TGTGCCAGCAGCCCAGCCCCTAGCGGTGAGCAGTTCTTC
CASSPAPSGEQFF
>TRBV6-5|-|TRBJ1-3|-
TGTGCCAGCAGTTATCCGGGGGGACACACCATATATTTT
CASSYPGGHTIYF
>TRBV3-1/TRBV3-2|-|TRBJ2-3|once
TGTGCCAGCAGCCCTGGAGTTCCAGATACGCAGTATTTT
CASSPGVPDTQYF
>TRBV20-1|TRBD2|TRBJ2-3|-
TGCAGTGCTAGTGAGCGGGAGGCTTCGGATACGCAGTATTTT
CSASEREASDTQYF
>TRBV19|-|TRBJ1-2|-
TGTGCCAGTAGTATAGATCTCAGCTATGGCTACACCTTC
CASSIDLSYGYTF
>TRBV28|-|TRBJ2-7|-
TGTGCCAGCAGTTCGAGGCGGGGGCGCTACGAGCAGTACTTC
CASSSRRGRYEQYF
>TRBV7-8|-|TRBJ1-1|-
TGTGCCAGCAGCTTTACAGGGCCACAGAGGGGGATGAACACTGAAGCTTTCTTT
CASSFTGPQRGMNTEAFF
>TRBV28|-|TRBJ1-2|-
TGTGCCAGCAGTTCACATGGGGGCGGACAGCTCTATGGCTACACCTTC
CASSSHGGGQLYGYTF
>TRBV11-2|TRBD2|TRBJ2-1|-
TGTGCCAGCAGCGTAGGGACTAGCGACTACAATGAGCAGTTCTTC
CASSVGTSDYNEQFF
>TRBV11-2|-|TRBJ1-1|-
TGTGCCAGCAGCTTAGAAGGGGACACTGAAGCTTTCTTT
CASSLEGDTEAFF
>TRBV12-5|TRBD1|TRBJ2-5|once
TGTGCTAGTGGTTTGGCGACAGGGTCCCAAGAGACCCAGTACTTC
CASGLATGSQETQYF
>TRBV5-5|TRBD1|TRBJ1-4|-
TGTGCCAGCAGCTGGGGGACAGGCGGTAATGAAAAACTGTTTTTT
CASSWGTGGNEKLFF
>TRBV6-2/TRBV6-3|-|TRBJ2-7|-
TGTGCCAGCAGCCTCGGCTACGAGCAGTACTTC
CASSLGYEQYF
>TRBV18|TRBD2|TRBJ2-3|-
TGTGCCAGCTCACCATCGACTAGCGGGAGCACAGATACGCAGTATTTT
CASSPSTSGSTDTQYF
>TRBV2|TRBD1|TRBJ1-1|once
TGTGCCAGCAGTCCTAGAGGACAGGTTGAAGCTTTCTTT
CASSPRGQVEAFF
>TRBV6-5|TRBD1|TRBJ1-5|-
TGTGCCAGCAGTTCAGGGGGCGGTCAGCCCCAGCATTTT
CASSSGGGQPQHF
>TRBV14|-|TRBJ2-4|-
TGTGCCAGCAGCCAAGAATGGCAGGGAGGCTTCCAAAACATTCAGTACTTC
CASSQEWQGGFQNIQYF
>TRBV3-1/TRBV3-2|TRBD2|TRBJ2-1|-
TGTGCCAGCAGCCAAATTAGCGGGAGGTCCTCCAATGAGCAGTTCTTC
CASSQISGRSSNEQFF
>TRBV7-2|-|TRBJ2-2|few
TGTGCCAGCAGCTTAGGAGGGGGCACCGGGGAGCTGTTTTTT
CASSLGGGTGELFF